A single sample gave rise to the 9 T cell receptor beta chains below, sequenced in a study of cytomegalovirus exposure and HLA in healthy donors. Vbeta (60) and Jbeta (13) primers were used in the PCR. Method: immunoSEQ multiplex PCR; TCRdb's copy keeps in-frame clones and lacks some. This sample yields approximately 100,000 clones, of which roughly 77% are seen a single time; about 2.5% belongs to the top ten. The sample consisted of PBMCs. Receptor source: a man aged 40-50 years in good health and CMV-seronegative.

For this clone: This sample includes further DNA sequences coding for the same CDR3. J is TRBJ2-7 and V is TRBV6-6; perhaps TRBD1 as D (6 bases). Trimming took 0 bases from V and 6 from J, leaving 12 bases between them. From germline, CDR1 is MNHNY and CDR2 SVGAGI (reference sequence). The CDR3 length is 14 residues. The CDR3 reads CASSYSDRRGEQYF. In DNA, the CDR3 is TGTGCCAGCAGTTACTCGGACAGAAGGGGCGAGCAGTACTTC.

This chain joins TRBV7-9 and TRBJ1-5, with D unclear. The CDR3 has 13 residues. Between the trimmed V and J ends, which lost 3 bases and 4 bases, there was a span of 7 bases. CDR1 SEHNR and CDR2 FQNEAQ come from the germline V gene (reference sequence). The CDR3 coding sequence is TGTGCCAGCAGCTTTGCGGGTAATCAGCCCCAGCATTTT. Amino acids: CASSFAGNQPQHF.

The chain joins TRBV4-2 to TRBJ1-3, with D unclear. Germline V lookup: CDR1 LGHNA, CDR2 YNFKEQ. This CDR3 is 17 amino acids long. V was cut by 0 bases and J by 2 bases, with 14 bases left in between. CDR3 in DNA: TGTGCCAGCAGCCAAGATCGGAGGTCCTGGGCTGGAAACACCATATATTTT. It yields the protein CASSQDRRSWAGNTIYF.

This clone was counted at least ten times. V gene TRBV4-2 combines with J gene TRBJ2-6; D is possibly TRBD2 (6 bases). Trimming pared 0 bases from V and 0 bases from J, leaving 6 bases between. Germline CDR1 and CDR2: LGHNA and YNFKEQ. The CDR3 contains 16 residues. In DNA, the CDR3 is TGTGCCAGCAGCCAAGAGGGGGGCTCTGGGGCCAACGTCCTGACTTTC. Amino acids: CASSQEGGSGANVLTF.

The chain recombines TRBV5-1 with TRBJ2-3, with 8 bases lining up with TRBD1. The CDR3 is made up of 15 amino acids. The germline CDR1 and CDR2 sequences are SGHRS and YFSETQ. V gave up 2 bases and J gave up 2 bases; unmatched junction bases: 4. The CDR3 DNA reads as TGCGCCAGCAGCTTACCGGGACAGGTCACAGATACGCAGTATTTT. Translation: CASSLPGQVTDTQYF.

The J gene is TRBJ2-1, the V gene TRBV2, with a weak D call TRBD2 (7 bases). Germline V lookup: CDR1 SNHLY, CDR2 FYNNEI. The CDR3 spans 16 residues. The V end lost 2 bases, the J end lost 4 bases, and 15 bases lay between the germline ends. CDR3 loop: CASSETRRGLYNEQFF. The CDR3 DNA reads TGTGCCAGCAGTGAAACGAGGCGGGGGCTTTACAATGAGCAGTTCTTC.

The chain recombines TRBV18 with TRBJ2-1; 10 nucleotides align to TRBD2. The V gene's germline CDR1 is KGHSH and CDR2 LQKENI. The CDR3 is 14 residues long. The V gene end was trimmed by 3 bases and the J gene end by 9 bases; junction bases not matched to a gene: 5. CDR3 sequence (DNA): TGTGCCAGCTCACCGGGACTAGCGAAAGGTGAGCAGTTCTTC. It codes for CASSPGLAKGEQFF.

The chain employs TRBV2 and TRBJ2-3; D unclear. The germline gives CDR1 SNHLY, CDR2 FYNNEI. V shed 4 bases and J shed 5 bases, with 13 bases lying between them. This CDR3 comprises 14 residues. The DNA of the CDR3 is TGTGCCAGCAGTGTTGTGGCGGTGGGAGATACGCAGTATTTT. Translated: CASSVVAVGDTQYF.

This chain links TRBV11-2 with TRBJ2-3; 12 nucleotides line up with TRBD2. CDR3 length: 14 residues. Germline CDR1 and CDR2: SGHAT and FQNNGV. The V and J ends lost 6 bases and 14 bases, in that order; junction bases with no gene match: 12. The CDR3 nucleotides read TGTGCCAGCAGTTGGGGGACTAGCGGGCCGTCGTGGTATTTT. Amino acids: CASSWGTSGPSWYF.